These T cell receptor beta chains were read from a single sample in a study of T cell responses to AZD1222 COVID-19 vaccine. TCRdb keeps only in-frame clones here, not all; method: immunoSEQ multiplex PCR. Among approximately 70,000 clones, roughly 88% were seen once, and the ten largest hold about 9.1%. Sample: peripheral blood, taken 28 days after the second dose of the MenACWY control vaccine. These receptors were taken from an adult who received the MenACWY meningococcal vaccine as a control. The CDR3 runs from the conserved cysteine through the conserved F or W. The D gene is left open where the match is weak. The size of a clone is reported for some rows only, either as once, few or many, or as a class for expanded clones.

abundance: -; j_gene: TRBJ1-4; v_gene: TRBV6-2/TRBV6-3; d_gene: -; CDR3nt: TGTGCCAGCAGTTCCCTCAGTCGAGGGAAACGAGAAAAACTGTTTTTT; CDR3aa: CASSSLSRGKREKLFF
abundance: few; j_gene: TRBJ2-7; v_gene: TRBV28; d_gene: TRBD1; CDR3nt: TGTGCCAGCAGATACTCCGGGACAGGGTCCTACGAGCAGTACTTC; CDR3aa: CASRYSGTGSYEQYF
abundance: -; j_gene: TRBJ2-2; v_gene: TRBV18; d_gene: TRBD1; CDR3nt: TGTGCCAGCTCACCACAATTACAGGGGACCGGGGAGCTGTTTTTT; CDR3aa: CASSPQLQGTGELFF
abundance: -; j_gene: TRBJ1-2; v_gene: TRBV11-2; d_gene: -; CDR3nt: TGTGCCAGCAGCTTGTCAGACTATGGCTACACCTTC; CDR3aa: CASSLSDYGYTF
abundance: -; j_gene: TRBJ1-5; v_gene: TRBV28; d_gene: -; CDR3nt: TGTGCCACCCTAACTTCAAATCAGCCCCAGCATTTT; CDR3aa: CATLTSNQPQHF
abundance: -; j_gene: TRBJ2-5; v_gene: TRBV3-1/TRBV3-2; d_gene: -; CDR3nt: TGTGCCAGCAGCCAAGATGGGAGGGGGGGAGAGACCCAGTACTTC; CDR3aa: CASSQDGRGGETQYF
abundance: -; j_gene: TRBJ2-5; v_gene: TRBV29-1; d_gene: TRBD1; CDR3nt: TGCAGCGTAGAAAAATGGACAGGGACGGAGACCCAGTACTTC; CDR3aa: CSVEKWTGTETQYF
abundance: -; j_gene: TRBJ1-1; v_gene: TRBV6-5; d_gene: TRBD1; CDR3nt: TGTGCCAGCAGTCTAGACAGGGGGCGGACTGAAGCTTTCTTT; CDR3aa: CASSLDRGRTEAFF
abundance: -; j_gene: TRBJ1-4; v_gene: TRBV19; d_gene: -; CDR3nt: TGTGCCAGTAGTAGGGGGGCAACTAATGAAAAACTGTTTTTT; CDR3aa: CASSRGATNEKLFF
abundance: -; j_gene: TRBJ2-1; v_gene: TRBV10-3; d_gene: TRBD1; CDR3nt: TGTGCCATCAGTGACCCGGGACAGGGAGGGGGAAATGAGCAGTTCTTC; CDR3aa: CAISDPGQGGGNEQFF
abundance: -; j_gene: TRBJ2-7; v_gene: TRBV6-5; d_gene: TRBD1; CDR3nt: TGTGCCAGCAACCCGACACTACAGGGGGTCCACGAGCAGTACTTC; CDR3aa: CASNPTLQGVHEQYF
abundance: -; j_gene: TRBJ1-2; v_gene: TRBV16; d_gene: TRBD1; CDR3nt: TGTGCCAGCAGCCAATCGGTACAAGGACAGGGCTATGGCTACACCTTC; CDR3aa: CASSQSVQGQGYGYTF
abundance: -; j_gene: TRBJ1-1; v_gene: TRBV30; d_gene: -; CDR3nt: TGTGCCTGGATGGGCAGGGATTACACTGAAGCTTTCTTT; CDR3aa: CAWMGRDYTEAFF
abundance: -; j_gene: TRBJ2-7; v_gene: TRBV5-6; d_gene: -; CDR3nt: TGTGCCAGCAGCTCCCAGGGACGCGAGCAGTACTTC; CDR3aa: CASSSQGREQYF
abundance: -; j_gene: TRBJ1-4; v_gene: TRBV10-3; d_gene: -; CDR3nt: TGTGCCACCTCGGGCAGCCAAGAAACTAATGAAAAACTGTTTTTT; CDR3aa: CATSGSQETNEKLFF
abundance: -; j_gene: TRBJ2-3; v_gene: TRBV7-3; d_gene: TRBD2; CDR3nt: TGTGCCAGCAGCTTAGGGGCTAGCGGACACACAGATACGCAGTATTTT; CDR3aa: CASSLGASGHTDTQYF
abundance: -; j_gene: TRBJ1-5; v_gene: TRBV10-1; d_gene: -; CDR3nt: TGCGCCAGCAGTGAGTCCTTTGGCAGGGGACGGAATCAGCCCCAGCATTTT; CDR3aa: CASSESFGRGRNQPQHF
abundance: -; j_gene: TRBJ2-3; v_gene: TRBV4-1; d_gene: TRBD2; CDR3nt: TGCGCCAGCAGCCCCGCAGGCCAGCGGGGGTCGGATACGCAGTATTTT; CDR3aa: CASSPAGQRGSDTQYF
abundance: -; j_gene: TRBJ2-5; v_gene: TRBV9; d_gene: -; CDR3nt: TGTGCCAGCAGCGCCGGGCCCCAAGAGACCCAGTACTTC; CDR3aa: CASSAGPQETQYF
abundance: -; j_gene: TRBJ1-2; v_gene: TRBV4-2; d_gene: TRBD1; CDR3nt: TGTGCCAGCAGCCCGACTCAAGGACAGGGTAAAGGCTACACCTTC; CDR3aa: CASSPTQGQGKGYTF
abundance: -; j_gene: TRBJ1-2; v_gene: TRBV6-5; d_gene: -; CDR3nt: TGTGCCAGCAGCCAATCCTCTAACTATGGCTACACCTTC; CDR3aa: CASSQSSNYGYTF
abundance: -; j_gene: TRBJ1-1; v_gene: TRBV27; d_gene: -; CDR3nt: TGTGCCAGCAGTTTCGGGGGAAGCTCTGAAGCTTTCTTT; CDR3aa: CASSFGGSSEAFF
abundance: -; j_gene: TRBJ2-1; v_gene: TRBV30; d_gene: -; CDR3nt: TGTGCCTGGAGTGAAGGGTCCAACAATGAGCAGTTCTTC; CDR3aa: CAWSEGSNNEQFF
abundance: -; j_gene: TRBJ1-4; v_gene: TRBV6-5; d_gene: -; CDR3nt: TGTGCCAGCAGTACCTCGAGGCAACTTAATGAAAAACTGTTTTTT; CDR3aa: CASSTSRQLNEKLFF
abundance: once; j_gene: TRBJ2-7; v_gene: TRBV2; d_gene: TRBD1; CDR3nt: TGTGCCAGCAGACAGGGGCCCTCTTACGAGCAGTACTTC; CDR3aa: CASRQGPSYEQYF
abundance: -; j_gene: TRBJ2-1; v_gene: TRBV24-1; d_gene: -; CDR3nt: TGTGCCACCAGTGATTCCAGCGGTATCTTTGGGAATGAGCAGTTCTTC; CDR3aa: CATSDSSGIFGNEQFF
abundance: -; j_gene: TRBJ2-2; v_gene: TRBV7-8; d_gene: -; CDR3nt: TGTGCCAGCAGGAATGCCCTTGAACTCGCGAACACCGGGGAGCTGTTTTTT; CDR3aa: CASRNALELANTGELFF
abundance: -; j_gene: TRBJ1-1; v_gene: TRBV9; d_gene: -; CDR3nt: TGTGCCAGCAGCCCGCGTGCCCGACCCCAGAACACTGAAGCTTTCTTT; CDR3aa: CASSPRARPQNTEAFF
abundance: -; j_gene: TRBJ1-3; v_gene: TRBV30; d_gene: -; CDR3nt: TGTGCCTGGAGTGTTGGGGGGGGCAGTGGAAACACCATATATTTT; CDR3aa: CAWSVGGGSGNTIYF
abundance: few; j_gene: TRBJ1-1; v_gene: TRBV12-5; d_gene: -; CDR3nt: TGTGCTAGTGGTTTAACAGGGCAGGGAGAAGCTTTCTTT; CDR3aa: CASGLTGQGEAFF
abundance: -; j_gene: TRBJ2-2; v_gene: TRBV7-3; d_gene: -; CDR3nt: TGTGCCAGCAGCTCAACAGGGGGGGACACCGGGGAGCTGTTTTTT; CDR3aa: CASSSTGGDTGELFF
abundance: -; j_gene: TRBJ1-1; v_gene: TRBV4-3; d_gene: -; CDR3nt: TGCGCCAGCAGCCAAGATACTTCGGAGACCACTGAAGCTTTCTTT; CDR3aa: CASSQDTSETTEAFF
abundance: once; j_gene: TRBJ1-3; v_gene: TRBV19; d_gene: -; CDR3nt: TGTGCCAGCGAATATGGACCGAACTCTGGAAACACCATATATTTT; CDR3aa: CASEYGPNSGNTIYF
abundance: -; j_gene: TRBJ2-1; v_gene: TRBV11-3; d_gene: TRBD2; CDR3nt: TGTGCCAGCAGCACCCAAGCGGGGACGTATTACAATGAGCAGTTCTTC; CDR3aa: CASSTQAGTYYNEQFF
abundance: -; j_gene: TRBJ2-3; v_gene: TRBV3-1/TRBV3-2; d_gene: TRBD2; CDR3nt: TGTGCCAGCAGCCAGCAGGGACTAGCGGGGGGCACAGATACGCAGTATTTT; CDR3aa: CASSQQGLAGGTDTQYF
abundance: -; j_gene: TRBJ1-3; v_gene: TRBV30; d_gene: -; CDR3nt: TGTGCCTGGACCAGGGGAAACACCATATATTTT; CDR3aa: CAWTRGNTIYF
abundance: -; j_gene: TRBJ2-1; v_gene: TRBV28; d_gene: -; CDR3nt: TGTGCCAGCAGTTTAGGCGGGGTTTCCTACAATGAGCAGTTCTTC; CDR3aa: CASSLGGVSYNEQFF
abundance: -; j_gene: TRBJ2-7; v_gene: TRBV7-2; d_gene: -; CDR3nt: TGTGCCAGCAGCTTAGATGGGTCAAATAGCGGCTACGAGCAGTACTTC; CDR3aa: CASSLDGSNSGYEQYF